The TCR beta chain described here comes from a study of cytomegalovirus exposure and HLA in healthy donors. Whole-study findings and limits: Analyzed later, association rates of TCRs varied across HLA loci, with DRB1 most and HLA-C fewest.

This clone has only one observation. The antigen remains undetermined. PCR used 60 Vbeta primers and 13 Jbeta primers. Method: immunoSEQ multiplex PCR; TCRdb's copy keeps in-frame clones and lacks some. The sample has approximately 240,000 clones, 70% to 85% seen once. This CDR3 is built from 13 residues. Germline V gene sequence: CDR1 SQVTM, CDR2 ANQGSEA. Trimming left V 7 bases short and J 9 bases short, with 19 bases between. This chain connects TRBV29-1 to TRBJ2-1, with D possibly being TRBD1 (5 bases). This receptor was obtained from a woman in her forties in good health and CMV-seronegative. Input material: PBMCs. CDR3 residues: CSGGPTGPVEQFF. The CDR3 DNA follows: TGCAGCGGGGGCCCGACTGGCCCAGTTGAGCAGTTCTTC.